This entry concerns a single T cell receptor beta chain. Its antigen is unidentified. This sample was taken from a study of cytomegalovirus exposure and HLA in healthy donors. Study-wide context: Prior work identified around 100 million unique TCR beta sequences in roughly 190 million T cells. Findings of the study overall: A few chains tied to CMV proved CMV antigen-specific in vitro.

PCR primers comprised 60 Vbeta and 13 Jbeta primers. This table comes from immunoSEQ multiplex PCR, and its TCRdb copy is limited to in-frame clones, with some not included. Of 120,000 or so clones listed, roughly 14% were seen once; the top ten hold 1.9%. There are 15 residues in the CDR3. V lost 5 bases and J lost 4; bases outside the gene matches: 10. Germline V gene data show CDR1 as MDHEN and CDR2 as SYDVKM. The chain couples TRBV28 to TRBJ2-7, with TRBD2 matching over 8 bases. Source material: PBMCs. This receptor was obtained from a woman aged 18-35 years in good health and CMV-seronegative. The CDR3 nucleotides are TGTGCCAGCAGTCCCAGCGGGAGCACGGTATACGAGCAGTACTTC. This sequence encodes CASSPSGSTVYEQYF.